The rows below give T cell receptor beta chains drawn from one sample of a study of blood T cell repertoires in COVID-19. Repertoires were generated with immunoSEQ multiplex PCR, while TCRdb's copy carries only in-frame clones and drops some. The data show fewer than 30,000 clones, roughly nine tenths seen once. Sequencing was performed on peripheral blood. Source of these receptors: a human donor in a cohort sampled during active COVID-19. CDR3s include the opening cysteine and the closing phenylalanine or tryptophan. The order of the fields is J gene, D gene, V gene, CDR3 protein. The D gene is left open where the match is weak.

j_call: TRBJ2-7; d_call: TRBD1; v_call: TRBV12-5; cdr3_aa: CASGWDSSQEQYF
j_call: TRBJ2-7; d_call: NA; v_call: TRBV5-4; cdr3_aa: CASSLALDNLYEQYF
j_call: TRBJ2-4; d_call: NA; v_call: TRBV11-2; cdr3_aa: CASSSTGTAKNIQYF
j_call: TRBJ2-2; d_call: TRBD2; v_call: TRBV19; cdr3_aa: CASTPGGLDTGELFF
j_call: TRBJ2-1; d_call: NA; v_call: TRBV7-2; cdr3_aa: CASSLAGGGSYNEQFF
j_call: TRBJ2-1; d_call: NA; v_call: TRBV28; cdr3_aa: CASSLARNEQFF
j_call: TRBJ1-1; d_call: NA; v_call: TRBV3-1/TRBV3-2; cdr3_aa: CASSLTNTEAFF
j_call: TRBJ2-7; d_call: TRBD2; v_call: TRBV14; cdr3_aa: CASMTSDYEQYF
j_call: TRBJ2-3; d_call: TRBD2; v_call: TRBV5-1; cdr3_aa: CASSRGGSGTDTQYF
j_call: TRBJ2-7; d_call: NA; v_call: TRBV27; cdr3_aa: CASSPTPGGGDEQYF
j_call: TRBJ2-1; d_call: TRBD2; v_call: TRBV7-2; cdr3_aa: CASSLAGLAWNEQFF
j_call: TRBJ1-4; d_call: NA; v_call: TRBV6-1; cdr3_aa: CASSERGELFF
j_call: TRBJ2-7; d_call: NA; v_call: TRBV6-5; cdr3_aa: CASSYRYRDKNYEQYF
j_call: TRBJ1-5; d_call: NA; v_call: TRBV10-2; cdr3_aa: CASSQRGQGNQPQHF
j_call: TRBJ2-5; d_call: TRBD2; v_call: TRBV6-2/TRBV6-3; cdr3_aa: CASSGLAGVETQYF
j_call: TRBJ1-5; d_call: TRBD1; v_call: TRBV30; cdr3_aa: CACSTGGLQPQHF
j_call: TRBJ2-3; d_call: NA; v_call: TRBV21-1; cdr3_aa: CASTTGTSGRNTDTQYF
j_call: TRBJ1-3; d_call: NA; v_call: TRBV6-6; cdr3_aa: CASSYSISAGNTIYF
j_call: TRBJ2-3; d_call: TRBD1; v_call: TRBV28; cdr3_aa: CASSPGQVRTDTQYF
j_call: TRBJ2-7; d_call: TRBD2; v_call: TRBV12-3/TRBV12-4; cdr3_aa: CASRLAETYEQYF
j_call: TRBJ1-2; d_call: TRBD1; v_call: TRBV5-6; cdr3_aa: CASSLYSRDSALGYGYTF
j_call: TRBJ2-5; d_call: TRBD2; v_call: TRBV4-1; cdr3_aa: CASSQAPSGGAETQYF
j_call: TRBJ2-2; d_call: NA; v_call: TRBV23-1; cdr3_aa: CASSQLGLGELFF
j_call: TRBJ2-3; d_call: TRBD2; v_call: TRBV5-4; cdr3_aa: CASSPGGAPSTDTQYF
j_call: TRBJ2-7; d_call: TRBD2; v_call: TRBV4-3; cdr3_aa: CASSQDTSVIYEQYF
j_call: TRBJ2-3; d_call: NA; v_call: TRBV5-1; cdr3_aa: CASSSRPLTGIGTDTQYF
j_call: TRBJ1-3; d_call: TRBD1; v_call: TRBV30; cdr3_aa: CACRTGAGNTIYF
j_call: TRBJ1-5; d_call: TRBD1; v_call: TRBV2; cdr3_aa: CASSGTAAYSNQPQHF
j_call: TRBJ2-5; d_call: TRBD1; v_call: TRBV4-1; cdr3_aa: CASSHGQGEQETQYF
j_call: TRBJ2-5; d_call: NA; v_call: TRBV5-1; cdr3_aa: CASRWSGGTFSGETQYF
j_call: TRBJ1-1; d_call: NA; v_call: TRBV3-1/TRBV3-2; cdr3_aa: CASSQTGSEAFF
j_call: TRBJ2-1; d_call: NA; v_call: TRBV6-1; cdr3_aa: CASSEAMGGSDEQFF
j_call: TRBJ2-5; d_call: TRBD2; v_call: TRBV5-1; cdr3_aa: CASSFVGLAEETQYF
j_call: TRBJ2-2; d_call: TRBD1; v_call: TRBV7-3; cdr3_aa: CASSSTGSRTGELFF
j_call: TRBJ1-2; d_call: NA; v_call: TRBV28; cdr3_aa: CASSINRYGYTF
j_call: TRBJ2-1; d_call: NA; v_call: TRBV30; cdr3_aa: CAWSVILNEQFF
j_call: TRBJ2-7; d_call: NA; v_call: TRBV5-5; cdr3_aa: CASSLYGTPWDEQYF
j_call: TRBJ2-5; d_call: TRBD2; v_call: TRBV4-2; cdr3_aa: CASSPTSGTQETQYF
j_call: TRBJ2-5; d_call: NA; v_call: TRBV11-2; cdr3_aa: CASSLDRGMGETQYF
j_call: TRBJ2-1; d_call: NA; v_call: TRBV2; cdr3_aa: CASSPVPRGGGNEQFF
j_call: TRBJ1-2; d_call: NA; v_call: TRBV5-1; cdr3_aa: CASSLVGTGDNYGYTF
j_call: TRBJ2-5; d_call: TRBD2; v_call: TRBV11-3; cdr3_aa: CASSPSGGAKTQYF
j_call: TRBJ2-7; d_call: TRBD2; v_call: TRBV10-3; cdr3_aa: CAISELAGGPYEQYF
j_call: TRBJ1-5; d_call: TRBD1; v_call: TRBV7-2; cdr3_aa: CASSSDRAQPQHF
j_call: TRBJ2-7; d_call: TRBD1; v_call: TRBV11-2; cdr3_aa: CASSNRQGAAYEQYF
j_call: TRBJ2-1; d_call: NA; v_call: TRBV19; cdr3_aa: CASSGEQFF
j_call: TRBJ2-5; d_call: NA; v_call: TRBV18; cdr3_aa: CASSPPQGGSQETQYF
j_call: TRBJ1-1; d_call: NA; v_call: TRBV3-1/TRBV3-2; cdr3_aa: CASSQAMGRAEAFF
j_call: TRBJ1-5; d_call: NA; v_call: TRBV7-3; cdr3_aa: CASSLSPSSPQHF
j_call: TRBJ1-1; d_call: NA; v_call: TRBV28; cdr3_aa: CASRPPGLMNTEAFF
j_call: TRBJ2-5; d_call: TRBD1; v_call: TRBV9; cdr3_aa: CASSVRGRGPETQYF
j_call: TRBJ1-2; d_call: NA; v_call: TRBV30; cdr3_aa: CAWNSGGGYTF
j_call: TRBJ2-2; d_call: NA; v_call: TRBV12-3/TRBV12-4; cdr3_aa: CASSLTRGELFF
j_call: TRBJ2-5; d_call: NA; v_call: TRBV1; cdr3_aa: CTSSLNGAIRGLAIETQYF